This TCR beta chain comes out of a study of monozygotic twins with inflammatory bowel disease. Study-wide results and caveats: Healthy twins showed more clonotype sharing with others than IBD patients, especially patients with disease activity.

Addition of UMIs with a 6-nucleotide sample barcode was achieved by template switching. TCRdb re-called the 5' RACE reads; one entry per CDR3 protein, DNA not given. The sample table includes 200,000 to 250,000 distinct CDR3 sequences. The CDR3 length is 15 residues. CDR1 and CDR2 from the germline V gene are DFQATT and SNEGSKA (reference sequence). On this clonotype: Its antigen is undetermined.

The chain uses TRBV20-1 and TRBJ2-3; the D gene TCRdb calls, TRBD2, cannot be checked with no DNA. Sequencing was carried out using blood. The origin of this receptor is a human donor with ulcerative colitis or Crohn's disease, or a healthy co-twin of an affected twin (not recorded which). CDR3 loop: CSARAVAGLRDTQYF.